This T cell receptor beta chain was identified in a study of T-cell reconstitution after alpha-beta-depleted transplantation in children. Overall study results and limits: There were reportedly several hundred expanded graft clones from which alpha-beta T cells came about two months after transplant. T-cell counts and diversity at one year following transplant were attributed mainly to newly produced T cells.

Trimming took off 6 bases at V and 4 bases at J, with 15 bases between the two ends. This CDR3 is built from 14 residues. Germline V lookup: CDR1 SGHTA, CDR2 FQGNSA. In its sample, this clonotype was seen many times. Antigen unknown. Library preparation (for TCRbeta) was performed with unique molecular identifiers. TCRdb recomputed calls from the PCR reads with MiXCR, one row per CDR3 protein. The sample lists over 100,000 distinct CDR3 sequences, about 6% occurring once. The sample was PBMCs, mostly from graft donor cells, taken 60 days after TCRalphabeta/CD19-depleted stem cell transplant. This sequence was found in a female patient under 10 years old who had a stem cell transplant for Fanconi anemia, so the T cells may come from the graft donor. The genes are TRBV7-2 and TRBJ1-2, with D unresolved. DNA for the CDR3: TGTGCCAGCAGTTACTACGACGTGTCCTATGGCTACACCTTC. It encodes CASSYYDVSYGYTF.